A single sample is the source of the 7 T cell receptor beta chains below, sequenced in a study of blood T cell repertoires in COVID-19. Repertoires were generated with immunoSEQ multiplex PCR, while TCRdb's copy carries only in-frame clones and drops some. The data show about 140,000 clones, roughly 90% seen once. The sample consisted of peripheral blood. The receptors come from a man in his fifties with active or convalescent COVID-19.

V usage is TRBV5-1 and J usage is TRBJ2-6; D gene unclear. Germline-derived CDR1 and CDR2 are SGHRS and YFSETQ. Trimming took off 0 bases at V and 0 bases at J, with 4 bases between the two ends. The CDR3 loop spans 15 amino acids. As DNA, the CDR3 is TGCGCCAGCAGCTTGGCCAACTCTGGGGCCAACGTCCTGACTTTC. It codes for CASSLANSGANVLTF. Supplemented by reference TRBV5-1 and TRBJ2-6, the full variable domain reads KAGVTQTPRYLIKTRGQQVTLSCSPISGHRSVSWYQQTPGQGLQFLFEYFSETQRNKGNFPGRFSGRQFSNSRSEMNVSTLELGDSALYLCASSLANSGANVLTFGAGSRLTVL.

This clone has a handful of counts. This chain connects TRBV27 to TRBJ1-5; 12 nucleotides match TRBD1. The CDR3 extends over 14 amino acids. Germline V gives CDR1 MNHEY, CDR2 SMNVEV (reference sequence). The ends lost 5 bases at V and 9 bases at J; junction bases unmatched: 5. The CDR3 protein is CASSPGTGGLPQHF. The CDR3 DNA reads TGTGCCAGCAGTCCAGGGACAGGGGGCCTGCCCCAGCATTTT.

V is TRBV19 and J is TRBJ2-7; TRBD1 agrees at 11 bases. The germline V gene has CDR1 LNHDA and CDR2 SQIVND (reference sequence). This CDR3 has 15 amino acids. V lost 3 bases to trimming and J lost 3 bases; unmatched junction nucleotides: 4. The CDR3 bases are TGTGCCAGTAGTATCGGGACAGGGGGTATCTACGAGCAGTACTTC. This sequence encodes CASSIGTGGIYEQYF.

The chain links TRBV10-3 to TRBJ1-5, with TRBD1 matching 9 bases. The CDR3 is 17 residues long. Germline CDR1 and CDR2: ENHRY and SYGVKD. The trim removed 3 bases at V and 2 bases at J, leaving 8 bases unmatched. CDR3 in DNA: TGTGCCATCAGTGACCCGGACAGGGGAACGGGCAATCAGCCCCAGCATTTT. This encodes CAISDPDRGTGNQPQHF.

The chain combines TRBV6-2 or TRBV6-3 with TRBJ1-1; D possibly corresponds to TRBD1 (5 bases). Germline CDR1 MNHEY, CDR2 SVGEGT. The CDR3 is made up of 14 amino acids. Trimming removed 2 bases from V and 1 base from J, with 8 bases in between. This CDR3 is CASSYRQRNTEAFF. The CDR3, as DNA: TGTGCCAGCAGTTACAGACAGAGGAACACTGAAGCTTTCTTT.

The gene calls are TRBV7-9 and TRBJ1-4, with 8 bases identical to TRBD1. The CDR3 is 18 amino acids. Per the germline V gene, CDR1 is SEHNR and CDR2 is FQNEAQ (reference sequence). Trimming removed 4 bases from V and 0 bases from J; junction bases left unmatched: 10. The CDR3 DNA reads as TGTGCCAGCAGCTCCCCGACAGGGGAGGTTGCAACTAATGAAAAACTGTTTTTT. Amino acids: CASSSPTGEVATNEKLFF.

The chain recombines TRBV28 with TRBJ1-1; D is unresolved. The CDR3 runs 15 residues. Trimming pared 0 bases from V and 1 base from J, leaving 9 bases between. Germline CDR1 reads MDHEN; CDR2 reads SYDVKM. The CDR3 loop reads CASSLWGTRNTEAFF. In DNA form, the CDR3 reads TGTGCCAGCAGTTTATGGGGCACTCGGAACACTGAAGCTTTCTTT.